This T cell receptor beta chain was captured in a study of T cells expressing NK-cell markers. Across the whole study: It was sorted CD3+CD56+NKG2C+, CD3+CD56+NKG2C- and CD3+CD56-NKG2C+ T cells that supplied the TCR beta repertoires. The eight sequenced donors comprised seven who were HCMV-seropositive and one who was seronegative.

TCRdb derives one entry per CDR3 protein from the 5' RACE reads, leaving out DNA. In all, the sample yields about 450,000 distinct CDR3 sequences. Note on this clonotype: Its antigen remains unknown.

Findings and caveats of the study: NKG2C+ dominant clonotypes from several donors made up about 1.0-7.0% of CD8+ T cells. The study left the HCMV specificity of expanded NKG2C+ T cell clones unresolved.

What was sequenced was blood T cells: a sorted CD56 or NKG2C T cell subset, CD4+ or CD8+ T cells, or bulk PBMC T cells (not recorded which). The sequence derives from a woman between 18 and 75 years old in good health.

The CDR3 reads CASSQEDGPYEQYF. V and J are TRBV4-2 and TRBJ2-7. Germline lookup yields CDR1 LGHNA and CDR2 YNFKEQ. The CDR3 loop spans 14 amino acids.